The 22 T cell receptor beta chains below were found in one sample sequenced in a study of blood T cell repertoires in COVID-19. Profiled with immunoSEQ multiplex PCR; TCRdb holds only in-frame clones, not every one. The sample carries approximately 210,000 clones, around 88% recorded once. The source material was peripheral blood. Receptors originate from a man in his forties or fifties with active or convalescent COVID-19.

This clone was counted between two and nine times. The chain employs TRBV5-1 and TRBJ1-6, with 8 nucleotides matching TRBD1. This CDR3 spans 18 amino acids. The trim removed 0 bases at V and 6 bases at J, leaving 11 bases unmatched. CDR1 and CDR2 from the germline V gene are SGHRS and YFSETQ. The CDR3 sequence: CASSLAPPGQGSNSPLHF. CDR3 DNA sequence: TGCGCCAGCAGCTTGGCCCCCCCCGGACAGGGATCTAATTCACCCCTCCACTTT.

The CDR3 loop reads CASSFSTDSDTQYF. CDR3 coding DNA: TGTGCCAGCAGTTTCTCGACAGACTCAGATACGCAGTATTTT. The genes are TRBV27 and TRBJ2-3; D is perhaps TRBD1 (5 bases). Germline V gene data show CDR1 as MNHEY and CDR2 as SMNVEV (reference sequence). Between the trimmed V and J ends, which lost 3 bases and 4 bases, there was a span of 11 bases. The CDR3 is 14 residues long.

The rearrangement joins TRBV30 to TRBJ2-1, with TRBD1 identical over 10 bases. The CDR3 is made up of 16 amino acids. After removal of 5 bases from V and 5 bases from J, the junction contained 12 bases not matched to a gene. CDR1 is GTSNPN and CDR2 is SVGIG in the germline V gene (reference sequence). CDR3 residues: CAWGAGQGIPNNEQFF. In DNA, the CDR3 is TGTGCCTGGGGGGCGGGACAGGGGATCCCCAACAATGAGCAGTTCTTC.

V and J are TRBV7-9 and TRBJ2-3, with 9 nucleotides matching TRBD2. This CDR3 is 18 amino acids long. V dropped 7 bases and J dropped 3; count of bases not matched to a gene: 17. The V gene's germline CDR1 is SEHNR and CDR2 FQNEAQ (reference sequence). CDR3 in DNA: TGTGCCAGCATCCACTTCGGGTCTAGCGGGACTGTAACAGATACGCAGTATTTT. Amino acids: CASIHFGSSGTVTDTQYF.

This clone is a singleton in its sample. V is TRBV12-3 or TRBV12-4 and J is TRBJ2-7; 8 bases align to TRBD1. CDR3 size: 12 residues. With V trimmed by 5 bases and J by 7 bases, 4 bases remained unmatched. The CDR3 here is CASSRDRQEQYF. DNA for the CDR3: TGTGCCAGCAGTAGGGACAGGCAGGAGCAGTACTTC.

This sequence joins TRBV6-1 and TRBJ1-6, with unresolved D. Germline loops: CDR1 MNHNS, CDR2 SASEGT. Trimming cost V 1 base and J 5 bases, with 9 bases left between them. This CDR3 spans 15 amino acids. The CDR3 sequence: CASSEGTGDNSPLHF. DNA of the CDR3: TGTGCCAGCAGTGAAGGGACGGGAGATAATTCACCCCTCCACTTT.

The chain combines TRBV10-2 with TRBJ1-3; D gene ambiguous. V was pared by 0 bases and J by 2 bases, with 8 bases between. The germline V gene has CDR1 WSHSY and CDR2 SAAADI. The CDR3 has 15 amino acids. The CDR3 here is CASSESKRPGNTIYF. DNA of the CDR3: TGCGCCAGCAGTGAGTCGAAGAGGCCTGGAAACACCATATATTTT.

Worth noting for this clone: One end of the junction varies from germline; a read error may be responsible. The J gene is TRBJ1-1, the V gene TRBV6-5; 9 bases are a match to TRBD1. The germline V gene has CDR1 MNHEY and CDR2 SVGAGI. CDR3 length: 13 residues. Here the CDR3 reads CASSRGQGTLNLF. The CDR3 bases are TGTGCCAGCAGCCGGGGACAGGGAACACTGAACCTCTTT.

The chain combines TRBV9 with TRBJ1-1; 8 bases align to TRBD1. J gave up 3 bases and V 3 bases, and 4 bases lay outside the gene matches. This CDR3 contains 14 residues. Germline assignment: CDR1 SGDLS and CDR2 YYNGEE. CDR3 DNA sequence: TGTGCCAGCAGCGAGTCAGGGGGCTACACTGAAGCTTTCTTT. Translation gives CASSESGGYTEAFF.

The gene calls are TRBV28 and TRBJ1-1; 8 bases are a match to TRBD1. CDR3 length equals 14 residues. Germline V CDR1 and CDR2: MDHEN, SYDVKM. Trimming took 2 bases from V and 4 from J; bases not matched to a gene: 3. CDR3 sequence: CASSLQGARTEAFF. The CDR3 DNA sequence: TGTGCCAGCAGTTTACAGGGGGCGCGCACTGAAGCTTTCTTT.

V is TRBV18 and J is TRBJ2-5; 9 nucleotides match TRBD1. CDR1 KGHSH and CDR2 LQKENI come from the germline V gene. The CDR3 has 16 amino acids. Losses at the gene ends were 2 bases for V and 4 bases for J; bases not matched to a gene: 8. CDR3 sequence: CASSPIGQGRVETQYF. CDR3 DNA sequence: TGTGCCAGCTCACCAATCGGACAGGGGAGGGTAGAGACCCAGTACTTC.

This chain links TRBV9 with TRBJ2-5; TRBD2 matches 8 bases. The length of the CDR3 is 17 residues. V dropped 0 bases and J dropped 9; count of bases not matched to a gene: 16. Germline-derived CDR1 and CDR2 are SGDLS and YYNGEE. The CDR3 DNA is TGTGCCAGCAGCGTAGTTTTAGCGGGGCCGTCCCAGTCGGCCCAGTACTTC. Translation gives CASSVVLAGPSQSAQYF.

The CDR3 spells CASTRGTGGNEKLFF. CDR3 nucleotide sequence: TGTGCCAGCACCCGCGGGACAGGGGGTAATGAAAAACTGTTTTTT. The rearrangement joins TRBV7-2 to TRBJ1-4; 11 bases match TRBD1. V was clipped by 7 bases and J by 4 bases; unmatched bases: 5. Germline-derived CDR1 and CDR2 are SGHTA and FQGNSA. The CDR3 is 15 amino acids.

The rearrangement uses TRBV28 and TRBJ2-2; TRBD1 agrees at 7 bases. The CDR3 has 14 amino acids. CDR1 and CDR2 (germline): MDHEN, SYDVKM. Trimming cost V 10 bases and J 2 bases; bases outside gene matches: 7. The CDR3 loop is CATEGALNTGELFF. Written as DNA, the CDR3 is TGTGCCACCGAGGGGGCCCTCAACACCGGGGAGCTGTTTTTT.

The rearrangement joins TRBV12-3 or TRBV12-4 to TRBJ1-2; no clear D gene. V lost 2 bases to trimming and J lost 5 bases, with 9 bases between them. The CDR3 totals 13 residues. CDR3 in amino acids: CASSLQGRYGYTF. The DNA for the CDR3 is TGTGCCAGCAGTTTACAAGGGAGGTATGGCTACACCTTC.

The chain combines TRBV5-8 with TRBJ2-5; 12 bases fit TRBD2. Germline V gene lookup returns CDR1 SGHTS and CDR2 YDEGEE. J gave up 4 bases and V 2 bases, and 6 bases lay outside the gene matches. The CDR3 totals 16 residues. The CDR3 region is CASSFPGLAGIETQYF. Written as DNA, the CDR3 is TGTGCCAGCAGCTTCCCCGGACTAGCGGGGATAGAGACCCAGTACTTC.

The chain uses TRBV5-1 and TRBJ1-1; the D is unclear. Germline V CDR1 and CDR2: SGHRS, YFSETQ. V dropped 6 bases and J dropped 1 base, with 4 bases sitting between them. This CDR3 spans 11 amino acids. Here the CDR3 DNA reads TGCGCCAGCAAAGCGAACACTGAAGCTTTCTTT. It encodes CASKANTEAFF. Using reference TRBV5-1 and TRBJ1-1 for the parts outside the CDR3, the full variable domain is KAGVTQTPRYLIKTRGQQVTLSCSPISGHRSVSWYQQTPGQGLQFLFEYFSETQRNKGNFPGRFSGRQFSNSRSEMNVSTLELGDSALYLCASKANTEAFFGQGTRLTVV.

This chain uses TRBV27 with TRBJ1-1; no definite D call. The CDR3 has 16 residues. V lost 6 bases and J 0 bases, leaving 17 bases between the germline ends. Germline V gene data show CDR1 as MNHEY and CDR2 as SMNVEV (reference sequence). CDR3 in amino acids: CASRGRITLMNTEAFF. In DNA form, the CDR3 reads TGTGCCAGCAGAGGGAGGATAACCCTAATGAACACTGAAGCTTTCTTT.

This chain links TRBV7-2 with TRBJ2-7; 13 bases map to TRBD2. The CDR3 runs 19 residues. The V and J ends lost 6 bases and 3 bases, in that order; junction bases with no gene match: 17. CDR1 SGHTA and CDR2 FQGNSA come from the germline V gene. The CDR3 nucleotides read TGTGCCAGCAGTGGGACCCGACTAGCGGGGGGTATTATGGGCTACGAGCAGTACTTC. The encoded protein is CASSGTRLAGGIMGYEQYF.

This clone was seen only once. The chain couples TRBV5-1 to TRBJ1-1, with D possibly matching TRBD1 (6 bases). CDR3 size: 15 residues. Looked up from germline, CDR1 is SGHRS and CDR2 is YFSETQ. V lost 2 bases to trimming and J lost 6 bases, with 17 bases between them. CDR3 in amino acids: CASSFEDSTLSEAFF. The CDR3 DNA is TGCGCCAGCAGCTTCGAGGACAGTACCCTTTCTGAAGCTTTCTTT.

The J gene is TRBJ1-6, the V gene TRBV9; TRBD1 matches at 9 bases. V shed 2 bases, J shed 9 bases, and the junction held 3 bases outside the gene matches. Looked up from germline, CDR1 is SGDLS and CDR2 is YYNGEE. The CDR3 contains 14 residues. CDR3 DNA sequence: TGTGCCAGCAGCGTTTGGGACAGGGCTTCACCCCTCCACTTT. Encoded protein: CASSVWDRASPLHF.

The V and J genes are TRBV19 and TRBJ2-1; D perhaps matches TRBD2 (5 bases). Trimming took 4 bases from V and 9 from J, leaving 10 bases between them. The CDR3 has 12 amino acids. The germline V gene encodes CDR1 LNHDA and CDR2 SQIVND (reference sequence). CDR3 coding DNA: TGTGCCAGTAGTAGGCTTGGAGGTGAGCAGTTCTTC. Its protein product is CASSRLGGEQFF.